This T cell receptor (beta chain) was recovered during a study of blood T cell repertoires in COVID-19. Study at large: COVID-19 samples collected from the United States, Italy and Spain covered acute and convalescent phases. From T cells, B-cell-depleted T cells, or PBMCs came the material, which was cDNA or gDNA.

Before they entered the study, exposed participants had met a COVID-19 case within 2 weeks. There are 15 residues in the CDR3. CDR1 is SGHDT, CDR2 YYEEEE, per germline. V lost 4 bases and J 9 bases, leaving 23 bases between the germline ends. This table comes from immunoSEQ multiplex PCR, and its TCRdb copy is limited to in-frame clones, with some not included. The sample includes a few hundred thousand clones, more than 75% of them seen just once. Sequencing input: PBMCs or T cells enriched from blood (not recorded which). This sequence was found in a woman between 45 and 65 years old who had been exposed to COVID-19. The chain combines TRBV5-6 with TRBJ2-7, with a tentative D call TRBD2 (6 bases). In DNA form, the CDR3 reads TGTGCCAGCAGCGCCGGAGGGCGGGGAAACTTAGGGCAGTACTTC. Translated: CASSAGGRGNLGQYF.